The subject of this entry is one T cell receptor (beta chain). Repertoires were generated with immunoSEQ multiplex PCR, while TCRdb's copy carries only in-frame clones and drops some. The repertoire holds some 150,000 clones, with more than 75% as singletons. There are 12 residues in the CDR3. The J segment lost 8 bases and the V segment lost 3 bases, leaving 3 bases of the junction unmatched. This sample stems from a study of T cell responses to AZD1222 COVID-19 vaccine. This chain uses TRBV12-3 or TRBV12-4 with TRBJ1-1, with 7 nucleotides matching TRBD1. The starting material was peripheral blood, obtained 28 days after the second AZD1222 dose. The source of this sequence is an adult who received the AZD1222 COVID-19 vaccine. For the CDR3, the DNA is TGTGCCAGCAGTTTGGACAGGTTCGAAGCTTTCTTT. Residues: CASSLDRFEAFF.